The next 6 T cell receptor beta chains were all read from a single sample in a study of T cell responses to AZD1222 COVID-19 vaccine. Data came from immunoSEQ multiplex PCR; TCRdb stores just in-frame clones and leaves some out. This table has 90,000 to 120,000 clones, around nine tenths appearing once. Sequenced here: peripheral blood, sampled 28 days after the second dose of the MenACWY control vaccine. These receptors all come from an adult who received the MenACWY meningococcal vaccine as a control.

This chain links TRBV6-5 with TRBJ2-2; maybe TRBD2 (6 bases). Trimming left V 10 bases short and J 1 base short, with 16 bases between. The V gene's germline CDR1 is MNHEY and CDR2 SVGAGI. The CDR3 covers 15 residues. The CDR3 sequence: CATRLVGGNTGELFF. The CDR3 nucleotides read TGTGCCACCCGGCTAGTGGGGGGGAACACCGGGGAGCTGTTTTTT.

The chain recombines TRBV6-1 with TRBJ1-2; D may be TRBD1 (5 bases). Trimming shortened V by 2 bases and J by 3 bases, and 16 bases separated the two germline ends. The length of the CDR3 is 16 residues. Germline V gene lookup returns CDR1 MNHNS and CDR2 SASEGT. As DNA, the CDR3 is TGTGCCAGCAGTGAATTGGGGGATCAGGCCCACTATGGCTACACCTTC. It is translated as CASSELGDQAHYGYTF.

The gene calls are TRBV28 and TRBJ1-2; 10 bases are a match to TRBD1. Germline-derived CDR1 and CDR2 are MDHEN and SYDVKM. The CDR3 runs 22 residues. J lost 0 bases, V lost 4 bases, and 23 bases had no gene match. CDR3 sequence (DNA): TGTGCCAGCAGTTCACGCCCGGGACAGGGGTTAACTTTCCCCTCCGCTAACTATGGCTACACCTTC. As protein: CASSSRPGQGLTFPSANYGYTF.

The chain couples TRBV4-2 to TRBJ1-4; 8 bases fit TRBD1. Trimming at V came to 4 bases and at J to 7 bases, leaving 8 bases not matched to a gene. CDR1 and CDR2 from the germline V gene are LGHNA and YNFKEQ. The CDR3 has 15 amino acids. The CDR3 sequence: CASSLGQVGFEKLFF. CDR3 nucleotides: TGTGCCAGCAGCCTGGGACAGGTCGGGTTTGAAAAACTGTTTTTT.

The chain is built from TRBV19 and TRBJ1-4; weak D call: TRBD1 (5 bases). V shed 11 bases and J shed 2 bases, with 12 bases lying between them. Germline CDR1 reads LNHDA; CDR2 reads SQIVND (reference sequence). The CDR3 is 13 amino acids. CDR3 loop: CASRDGTNEKLFF. The CDR3 region has the DNA TGTGCCTCAAGGGACGGTACTAATGAAAAACTGTTTTTT.

The rearrangement joins TRBV9 to TRBJ2-5; 8 bases are a match to TRBD1. This CDR3 is 14 amino acids long. V dropped 2 bases and J dropped 4; count of bases not matched to a gene: 4. CDR1 SGDLS and CDR2 YYNGEE come from the germline V gene. CDR3: CASSVAGGGETQYF. The DNA of the CDR3 is TGTGCCAGCAGCGTTGCAGGGGGCGGAGAGACCCAGTACTTC.